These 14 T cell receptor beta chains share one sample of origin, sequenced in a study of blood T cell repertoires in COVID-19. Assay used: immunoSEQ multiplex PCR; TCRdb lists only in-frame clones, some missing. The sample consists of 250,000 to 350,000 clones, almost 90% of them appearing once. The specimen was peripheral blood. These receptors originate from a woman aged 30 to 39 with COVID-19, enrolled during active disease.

CDR3 loop: CASSLSIYMNTEAFF. DNA for the CDR3: TGTGCCAGCAGCCTGTCGATATACATGAACACTGAAGCTTTCTTT. The chain couples TRBV6-5 to TRBJ1-1; D remains ambiguous. The germline V gene has CDR1 MNHEY and CDR2 SVGAGI. Between the trimmed V and J ends, which lost 6 bases and 0 bases, there was a span of 14 bases. The CDR3 length is 15 residues.

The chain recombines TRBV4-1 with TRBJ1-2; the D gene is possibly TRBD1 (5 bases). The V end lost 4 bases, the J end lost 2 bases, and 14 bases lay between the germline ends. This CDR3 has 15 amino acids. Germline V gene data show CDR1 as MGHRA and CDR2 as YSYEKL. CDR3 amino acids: CASSLGTPANYGYTF. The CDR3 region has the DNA TGCGCCAGCAGCCTAGGGACTCCGGCCAACTATGGCTACACCTTC.

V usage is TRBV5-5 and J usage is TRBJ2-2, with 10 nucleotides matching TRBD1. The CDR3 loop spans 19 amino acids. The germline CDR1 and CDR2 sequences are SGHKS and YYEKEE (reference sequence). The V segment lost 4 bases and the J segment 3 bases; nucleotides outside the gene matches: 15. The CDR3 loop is CASSHQGTGVRGYTGELFF. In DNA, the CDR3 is TGTGCCAGCAGCCACCAGGGGACAGGGGTTAGGGGTTACACCGGGGAGCTGTTTTTT.

The CDR3 here is CASSAGEAGGPFGYTF. The DNA for the CDR3 is TGCGCCAGCAGCGCGGGGGAAGCAGGGGGCCCTTTTGGCTACACCTTC. The chain has TRBV4-1 and TRBJ1-2; 8 nucleotides line up with TRBD1. From germline, CDR1 is MGHRA and CDR2 YSYEKL. V was pared by 5 bases and J by 7 bases, with 15 bases of the junction left unmatched. CDR3 length equals 16 residues.

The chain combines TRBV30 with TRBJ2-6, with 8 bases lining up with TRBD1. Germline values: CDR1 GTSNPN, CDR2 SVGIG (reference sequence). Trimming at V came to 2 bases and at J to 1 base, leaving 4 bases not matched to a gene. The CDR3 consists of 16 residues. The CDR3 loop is CAWSTGGRSGANVLTF. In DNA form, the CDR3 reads TGTGCCTGGAGTACAGGGGGAAGGTCTGGGGCCAACGTCCTGACTTTC.

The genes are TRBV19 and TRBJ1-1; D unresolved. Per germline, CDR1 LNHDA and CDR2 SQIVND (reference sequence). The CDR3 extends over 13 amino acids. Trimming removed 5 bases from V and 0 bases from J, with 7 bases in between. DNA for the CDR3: TGTGCCAGTAGTGAGAGTTTGAACACTGAAGCTTTCTTT. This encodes CASSESLNTEAFF.

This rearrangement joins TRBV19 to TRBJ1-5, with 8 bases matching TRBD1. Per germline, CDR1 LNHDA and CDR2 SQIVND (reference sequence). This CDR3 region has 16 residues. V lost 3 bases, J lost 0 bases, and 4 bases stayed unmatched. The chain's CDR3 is CASSIDRGVSNQPQHF. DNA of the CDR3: TGTGCCAGTAGTATTGACAGGGGCGTTAGCAATCAGCCCCAGCATTTT.

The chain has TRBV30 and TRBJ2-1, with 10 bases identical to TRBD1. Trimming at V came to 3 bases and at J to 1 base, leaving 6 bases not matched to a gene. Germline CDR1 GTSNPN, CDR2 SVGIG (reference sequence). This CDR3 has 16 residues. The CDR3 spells CAWSDLGQGSYNEQFF. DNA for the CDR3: TGTGCCTGGAGCGACCTGGGACAGGGGTCCTACAATGAGCAGTTCTTC.

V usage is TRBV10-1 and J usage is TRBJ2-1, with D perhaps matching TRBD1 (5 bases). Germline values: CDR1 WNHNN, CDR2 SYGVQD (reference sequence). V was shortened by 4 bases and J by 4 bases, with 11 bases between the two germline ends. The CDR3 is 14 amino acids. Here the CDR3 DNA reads TGCGCCAGCAGTGTTGCAGGGTTGTACAATGAGCAGTTCTTC. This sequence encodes CASSVAGLYNEQFF.

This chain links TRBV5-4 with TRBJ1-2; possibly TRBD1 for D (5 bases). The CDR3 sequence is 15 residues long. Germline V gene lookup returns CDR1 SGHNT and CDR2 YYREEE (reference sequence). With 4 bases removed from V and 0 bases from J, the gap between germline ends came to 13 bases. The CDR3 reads CASSPTVLTNYGYTF. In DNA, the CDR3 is TGTGCCAGCAGCCCGACAGTCCTGACTAACTATGGCTACACCTTC.

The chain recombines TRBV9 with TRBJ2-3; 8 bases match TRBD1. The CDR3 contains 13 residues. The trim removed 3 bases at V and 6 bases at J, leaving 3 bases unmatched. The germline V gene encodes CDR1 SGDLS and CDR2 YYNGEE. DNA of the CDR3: TGTGCCAGCAGCGCCAGGGGGCGGGATACGCAGTATTTT. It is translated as CASSARGRDTQYF.

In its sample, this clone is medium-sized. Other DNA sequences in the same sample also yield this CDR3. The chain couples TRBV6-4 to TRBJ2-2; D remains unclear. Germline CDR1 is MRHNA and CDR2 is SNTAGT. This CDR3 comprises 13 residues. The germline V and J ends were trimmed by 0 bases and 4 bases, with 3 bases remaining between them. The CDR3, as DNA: TGTGCCAGCAGTGACTCGAGCACCGGGGAGCTGTTTTTT. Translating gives CASSDSSTGELFF.

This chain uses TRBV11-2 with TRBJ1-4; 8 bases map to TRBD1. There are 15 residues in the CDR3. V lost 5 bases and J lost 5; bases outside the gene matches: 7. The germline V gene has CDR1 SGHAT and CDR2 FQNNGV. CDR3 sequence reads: CASSARQGPNEKLFF. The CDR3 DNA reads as TGTGCCAGCAGCGCCCGACAGGGGCCGAATGAAAAACTGTTTTTT.

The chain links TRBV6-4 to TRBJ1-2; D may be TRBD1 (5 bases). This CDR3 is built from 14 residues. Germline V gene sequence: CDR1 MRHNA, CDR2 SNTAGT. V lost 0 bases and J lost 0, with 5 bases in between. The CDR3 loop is CASSDSTANYGYTF. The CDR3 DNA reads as TGTGCCAGCAGTGACTCGACAGCTAACTATGGCTACACCTTC.